These T cell receptor beta chains were read from a single sample in a study of T cell responses to AZD1222 COVID-19 vaccine. Profiled with immunoSEQ multiplex PCR; TCRdb holds only in-frame clones, not every one. The profile covers about 200,000 clones, with 90% to 95% appearing a single time and 3.6% taken by the ten largest. The sequenced sample was peripheral blood, obtained 28 days after the second dose of the MenACWY control vaccine. These receptors came from an adult who received the MenACWY meningococcal vaccine as a control. CDR3s include the opening cysteine and the closing phenylalanine or tryptophan. The D gene is left open where the match is weak. Some rows have no size entry. The others give once, few or many, or a class for an expanded clone.

J | D | V | size | DNA | CDR3
TRBJ1-4 | TRBD1 | TRBV9 | . | TGTGCCAGCAGCGTGGGGTGGACAGGACGTGCAACTAATGAAAAACTGTTTTTT | CASSVGWTGRATNEKLFF
TRBJ1-3 | TRBD1 | TRBV4-1 | . | TGCGCCAGCAGCCTGGGACAGGGGACCTCTGGAAACACCATATATTTT | CASSLGQGTSGNTIYF
TRBJ2-1 | TRBD2 | TRBV7-9 | . | TGTGCCAGCAGCCCCGGGACTAGCGGGAGGAGCTCCTACAATGAGCAGTTCTTC | CASSPGTSGRSSYNEQFF
TRBJ2-7 | . | TRBV29-1 | . | TGCAGCGTCCGGGACACCCAGTCCTCCTACGAGCAGTACTTC | CSVRDTQSSYEQYF
TRBJ2-2 | . | TRBV9 | . | TGTGCCAGCAGCGTAGCGATTGGCCAGGGAATAAACACCGGGGAGCTGTTTTTT | CASSVAIGQGINTGELFF
TRBJ1-5 | . | TRBV24-1 | once | TGTGCCACCAGTCCGCGTGGGGGGGGCAACAATCAGCCCCAGCATTTT | CATSPRGGGNNQPQHF
TRBJ1-1 | . | TRBV18 | . | TGTGCCAGCTCACCCCCCTCGGGGGTGAACACTGAAGCTTTCTTT | CASSPPSGVNTEAFF
TRBJ2-7 | . | TRBV4-1 | . | TGCGCCAGCAGGGAGGGTAACGAGCAGTACTTC | CASREGNEQYF
TRBJ2-1 | TRBD2 | TRBV19 | . | TGTGCCAGTAGTACTCCGGGACTAGCAAAGGGGAATGAGCAGTTCTTC | CASSTPGLAKGNEQFF
TRBJ2-3 | . | TRBV6-1 | . | TGTGCCAGCAGTGAAGCTGGACTGGGACCAGATACGCAGTATTTT | CASSEAGLGPDTQYF